The clone carrying this TCR beta chain was counted once. Authors' methods: Amplification from reference gene primers served as the basis for estimated nucleated cell counts. The repertoire was sequenced with immunoSEQ multiplex PCR; TCRdb's copy has only in-frame clones and lacks some. The D gene and trimming were derived from the DNA, and the V and J assignments and clone size from that table. The repertoire holds 35,000 to 45,000 clones, with about 85% as singletons. The sample comes from a study of blood T cell repertoires in COVID-19. Whole-study context: Researchers got acute and convalescent COVID-19 samples from the United States, Italy and Spain. T cells, B-cell-depleted T cells, or PBMCs provided the cDNA or gDNA that served as material.

The CDR3 runs 15 residues. V was cut by 6 bases and J by 3 bases, with 17 bases left in between. Looked up from germline, CDR1 is LNHDA and CDR2 is SQIVND (reference sequence). The V gene is TRBV19, the J gene TRBJ1-1; D gene ambiguous. The sequencing input was peripheral blood. The sequence was collected from a woman of 80 years or more with acute or convalescent COVID-19. This chain's CDR3 is CASRIGSMPDTEAFF. Written as DNA, the CDR3 is TGTGCCAGTAGGATCGGGTCAATGCCTGACACTGAAGCTTTCTTT.